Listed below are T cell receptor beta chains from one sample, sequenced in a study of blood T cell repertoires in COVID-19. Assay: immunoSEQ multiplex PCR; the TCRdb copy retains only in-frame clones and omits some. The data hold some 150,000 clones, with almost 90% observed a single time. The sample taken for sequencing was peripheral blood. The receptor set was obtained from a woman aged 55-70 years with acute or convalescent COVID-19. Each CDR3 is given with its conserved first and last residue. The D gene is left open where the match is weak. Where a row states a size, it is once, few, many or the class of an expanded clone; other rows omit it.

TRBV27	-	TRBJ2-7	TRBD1	CASSLSIMTGIYEQYF	TGTGCCAGCAGTTTATCTATCATGACAGGGATCTACGAGCAGTACTTC
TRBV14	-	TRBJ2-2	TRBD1	CASSRYPTGATGGELFF	TGTGCCAGCAGCCGATATCCTACAGGGGCCACGGGCGGGGAGCTGTTTTTT
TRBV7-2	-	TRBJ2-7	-	CASSVVPQGTEQYF	TGTGCCAGCAGCGTTGTCCCTCAGGGTACCGAGCAGTACTTC
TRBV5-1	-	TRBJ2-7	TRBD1	CASSLGGTGVYYEQYF	TGCGCCAGCAGCTTGGGCGGGACAGGGGTTTACTACGAGCAGTACTTC
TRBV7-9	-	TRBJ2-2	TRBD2	CASSFRQIFSGVTGELFF	TGTGCCAGCAGCTTCCGACAGATATTTAGCGGGGTCACCGGGGAGCTGTTTTTT
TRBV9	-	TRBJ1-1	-	CASSVDQGNTEAFF	TGTGCCAGCAGCGTAGATCAGGGGAACACTGAAGCTTTCTTT
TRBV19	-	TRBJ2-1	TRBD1	CASRPGQGPYNEQFF	TGTGCCAGTAGACCGGGACAGGGACCTTACAATGAGCAGTTCTTC
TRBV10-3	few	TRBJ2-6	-	CAISPRGSRSLSGSGANVLTF	TGTGCCATCAGCCCACGGGGATCGAGGTCCTTGTCCGGCTCTGGGGCCAACGTCCTGACTTTC
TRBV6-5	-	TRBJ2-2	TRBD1	CASRGTGVTGELFF	TGTGCCAGCAGAGGGACAGGGGTAACCGGGGAGCTGTTTTTT
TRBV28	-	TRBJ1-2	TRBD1	CASRRQGADGYTF	TGTGCCAGCAGACGACAGGGGGCAGATGGCTACACCTTC
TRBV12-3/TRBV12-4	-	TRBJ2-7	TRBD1	CASSWTGAYEQYF	TGTGCCAGCAGTTGGACAGGGGCCTACGAGCAGTACTTC
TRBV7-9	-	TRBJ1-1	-	CASSPGGASEAFF	TGTGCCAGCAGCCCCGGGGGAGCATCTGAAGCTTTCTTT
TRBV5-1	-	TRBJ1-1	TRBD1	CASSRRPGTGLGEAFF	TGCGCCAGCAGTCGACGTCCCGGGACAGGATTGGGCGAAGCTTTCTTT
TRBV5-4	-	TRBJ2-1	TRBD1	CASSFWTGTYNEQFF	TGTGCCAGCAGCTTCTGGACAGGGACCTACAATGAGCAGTTCTTC
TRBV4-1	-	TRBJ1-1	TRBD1	CASSHPDRVWAFF	TGCGCCAGCAGCCATCCCGACAGGGTGTGGGCTTTCTTT
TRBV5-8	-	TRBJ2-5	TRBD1	CASSQDRVETQYF	TGTGCCAGCAGCCAGGACAGGGTAGAGACCCAGTACTTC
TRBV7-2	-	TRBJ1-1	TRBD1	CASSPPGGMRAAFF	TGTGCCAGCAGCCCCCCAGGGGGCATGAGGGCAGCTTTCTTT
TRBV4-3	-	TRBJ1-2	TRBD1	CASSRGTEVNYGYTF	TGCGCCAGCAGCCGGGGGACAGAAGTCAACTATGGCTACACCTTC
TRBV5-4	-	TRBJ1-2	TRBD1	CASSGGDRTAGYTF	TGTGCCAGCAGCGGAGGGGACAGGACGGCAGGCTACACCTTC
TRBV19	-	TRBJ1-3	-	CASSWDNEGRGNTIYF	TGTGCCAGTAGTTGGGACAACGAAGGAAGGGGAAACACCATATATTTT
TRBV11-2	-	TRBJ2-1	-	CASSQGGGGSSYNEQFF	TGTGCCAGCAGCCAAGGGGGGGGCGGTAGCTCCTACAATGAGCAGTTCTTC
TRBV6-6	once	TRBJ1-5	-	CASSNGGLRQPQHF	TGTGCCAGCAGCAACGGGGGGCTCAGGCAGCCCCAGCATTTT
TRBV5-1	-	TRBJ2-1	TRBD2	CASSWISGGMNEQFF	TGCGCCAGCAGCTGGATAAGCGGGGGGATGAATGAGCAGTTCTTC
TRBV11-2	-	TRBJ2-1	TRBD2	CASSFTPGTRRYNEQFF	TGTGCCAGCAGCTTTACCCCGGGGACTAGGAGGTACAATGAGCAGTTCTTC
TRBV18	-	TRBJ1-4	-	CASLANEKLFF	TGTGCCAGCTTAGCCAATGAAAAACTGTTTTTT
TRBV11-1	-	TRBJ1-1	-	CASTMGGAETEAFF	TGTGCCAGCACCATGGGGGGGGCTGAGACTGAAGCTTTCTTT
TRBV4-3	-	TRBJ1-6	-	CASSQDPPEINSPLHF	TGCGCCAGCAGCCAAGATCCACCGGAGATCAATTCACCCCTCCACTTT
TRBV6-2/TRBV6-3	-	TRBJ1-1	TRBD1	CASSYLSQTGGNTEAFF	TGTGCCAGCAGTTACTTGAGCCAGACAGGGGGGAACACTGAAGCTTTCTTT
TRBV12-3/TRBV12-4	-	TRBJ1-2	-	CASSLEGRRGYTF	TGTGCCAGCAGCCTCGAGGGCAGGCGTGGCTACACCTTC
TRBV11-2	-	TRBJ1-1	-	CASSNTGRYTEAFF	TGTGCCAGCAGCAACACAGGGAGATACACTGAAGCTTTCTTT
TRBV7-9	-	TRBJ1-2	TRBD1	CASSFGTGGIGYTF	TGTGCCAGCAGCTTCGGGACAGGGGGCATTGGCTACACCTTC
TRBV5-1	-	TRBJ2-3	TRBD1	CASSLEGRGGGLDTQYF	TGCGCCAGCAGCTTGGAAGGCAGAGGGGGCGGTTTAGATACGCAGTATTTT
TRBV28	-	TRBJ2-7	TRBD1	CASSLTTGGEQYF	TGTGCCAGCAGTTTAACGACAGGGGGCGAGCAGTACTTC
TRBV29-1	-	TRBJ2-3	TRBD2	CSVSTSGAGTDTQYF	TGCAGCGTTTCGACTAGCGGGGCTGGCACAGATACGCAGTATTTT
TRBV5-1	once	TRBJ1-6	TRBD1	CASSPGTGSYSPLHF	TGCGCCAGCAGCCCCGGGACAGGGTCGTATTCACCCCTCCACTTT
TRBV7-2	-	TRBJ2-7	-	CASSLGGSTLGEQYF	TGTGCCAGCAGCTTGGGCGGGTCTACGTTAGGCGAGCAGTACTTC
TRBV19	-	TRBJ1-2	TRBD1	CASNLGQGLLDGYTF	TGTGCCAGTAACCTCGGACAGGGTTTATTGGATGGCTACACCTTC
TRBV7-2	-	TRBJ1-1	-	CASSTLLETEAFF	TGTGCCAGCAGTACCCTCTTGGAGACTGAAGCTTTCTTT
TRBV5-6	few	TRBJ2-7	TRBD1	CASSLSVAGGEQYF	TGTGCCAGCAGCTTGAGCGTGGCAGGGGGCGAGCAGTACTTC
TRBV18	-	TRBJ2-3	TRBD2	CASSPRGLADDTQYF	TGTGCCAGCTCTCCCAGGGGACTAGCGGATGATACGCAGTATTTT
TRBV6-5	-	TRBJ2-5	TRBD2	CASSPTGGRDPQYF	TGTGCCAGCAGCCCCACGGGGGGGAGGGACCCCCAGTACTTC
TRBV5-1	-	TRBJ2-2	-	CASSLDIPQVTGELFF	TGCGCCAGCAGCTTGGACATACCTCAGGTGACCGGGGAGCTGTTTTTT
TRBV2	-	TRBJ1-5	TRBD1	CASSAQGTGQPQHF	TGTGCCAGCAGTGCTCAAGGGACAGGTCAGCCCCAGCATTTT
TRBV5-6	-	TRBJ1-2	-	CASSLIRNSLYYGYTF	TGTGCCAGCAGCTTGATACGAAACAGCCTATACTATGGCTACACCTTC
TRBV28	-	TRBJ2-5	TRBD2	CASRRGGQETQYF	TGTGCCAGCAGACGCGGGGGCCAAGAGACCCAGTACTTC
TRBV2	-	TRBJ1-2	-	CATPGGGALKGYTF	TGTGCCACTCCTGGGGGGGGAGCTCTGAAGGGCTACACCTTC
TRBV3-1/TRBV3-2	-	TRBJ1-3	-	CASSRRAGSGNTIYF	TGTGCCAGCAGCCGTCGGGCAGGGTCCGGAAACACCATATATTTT
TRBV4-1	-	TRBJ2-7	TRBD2	CASRASGGAREQYF	TGCGCCAGCAGGGCTAGCGGGGGGGCAAGGGAGCAGTACTTC